The 29 T cell receptor beta chains in this list originate from one sample, sequenced in a study of T cell responses to AZD1222 COVID-19 vaccine. Some clones are missing from TCRdb's copy, which holds only in-frame ones; the method was immunoSEQ multiplex PCR. The table records around 130,000 clones, around 84% of them present only once. The sample here was peripheral blood, taken on day 0 of AZD1222 vaccination. The receptor set was obtained from an adult in good health.

The chain uses TRBV28 and TRBJ1-5; the D gene is possibly TRBD1 (5 bases). The CDR3 consists of 15 residues. In germline, CDR1 is MDHEN, CDR2 SYDVKM. The V end lost 3 bases, the J end lost 2 bases, and 11 bases lay between the germline ends. As DNA, the CDR3 is TGTGCCAGCAGTTTTAGGGGCATGGGCAATCAGCCCCAGCATTTT. Its protein product is CASSFRGMGNQPQHF.

The rearrangement joins TRBV5-6 to TRBJ1-1, with D possibly matching TRBD1 (5 bases). Germline values: CDR1 SGHDT, CDR2 YYEEEE. The CDR3 has 13 residues. Trimming removed 4 bases from V and 7 bases from J, with 14 bases in between. The CDR3 here is CASSTGAGHEAFF. In DNA, the CDR3 is TGTGCCAGCAGCACCGGGGCCGGCCATGAAGCTTTCTTT.

The rearrangement joins TRBV5-1 to TRBJ2-5, with D possibly TRBD1 on 5 matching bases. Trimming took off 4 bases at V and 2 bases at J, with 9 bases between the two ends. This CDR3 is built from 13 residues. Germline CDR1 is SGHRS and CDR2 is YFSETQ. The CDR3 reads CASSIQAQETQYF. CDR3 in DNA: TGCGCCAGCAGCATACAGGCTCAAGAGACCCAGTACTTC.

This sequence joins TRBV5-6 and TRBJ2-7; D could derive from TRBD1 or TRBD2 (6 bases each). The V and J ends lost 4 bases and 2 bases respectively, with 19 bases between them. The CDR3 length is 16 residues. Germline CDR1 and CDR2: SGHDT and YYEEEE. The CDR3 nucleotides are TGTGCCAGCAGCCCCAACGTTGGGGGGCTCGCCTACGAGCAGTACTTC. This gives the protein CASSPNVGGLAYEQYF.

This clone is a singleton in its sample. The chain has TRBV2 and TRBJ1-2; 7 nucleotides line up with TRBD1. Trimming cost V 5 bases and J 5 bases; bases outside gene matches: 5. The CDR3 sequence is 13 residues long. The germline V gene encodes CDR1 SNHLY and CDR2 FYNNEI. The CDR3 DNA reads as TGTGCCAGCAGTATGCGGGACAGTTATGGCTACACCTTC. Amino acids: CASSMRDSYGYTF.

This chain joins TRBV10-1 and TRBJ2-3; TRBD1 aligns across 9 bases. The V gene's germline CDR1 is WNHNN and CDR2 SYGVQD (reference sequence). V lost 3 bases, J lost 4 bases, and 8 bases stayed unmatched. This CDR3 region has 16 residues. The CDR3 DNA is TGCGCCAGCAGTGAAGGTCCGGGACAGGGCCCAGATACGCAGTATTTT. It is translated as CASSEGPGQGPDTQYF.

This rearrangement joins TRBV27 to TRBJ2-1; tentative D call: TRBD2 (6 bases). V lost 8 bases and J lost 3, with 14 bases in between. Looked up from germline, CDR1 is MNHEY and CDR2 is SMNVEV (reference sequence). There are 14 residues in the CDR3. CDR3 loop: CASCGDPFYNEQFF. DNA for the CDR3: TGTGCCAGCTGCGGGGATCCCTTCTACAATGAGCAGTTCTTC.

This chain links TRBV18 with TRBJ1-2, with D possibly being TRBD1 (6 bases). Per germline, CDR1 KGHSH and CDR2 LQKENI. This CDR3 comprises 18 residues. Trimming removed 0 bases at V and 0 bases at J, with 17 bases between. CDR3 nucleotides: TGTGCCAGCTCACCACCGGGGCAGGGGCCCTTTACTAACTATGGCTACACCTTC. The encoded protein is CASSPPGQGPFTNYGYTF.

The rearrangement uses TRBV7-2 and TRBJ2-7, with D possibly being TRBD1 or TRBD2 (5 bases each). Between the trimmed V and J ends, which lost 5 bases and 1 base, there was a span of 18 bases. The V gene's germline CDR1 is SGHTA and CDR2 FQGNSA. This CDR3 is 16 amino acids long. DNA of the CDR3: TGTGCCAGCAGCCCCAACCGGGGCAGGGCTTCCTACGAGCAGTACTTC. Amino acid sequence: CASSPNRGRASYEQYF.

This chain joins TRBV27 and TRBJ1-2; perhaps TRBD1 as D (6 bases). From germline, CDR1 is MNHEY and CDR2 SMNVEV (reference sequence). The CDR3 is 14 amino acids. Trimming removed 5 bases from V and 4 bases from J, with 14 bases in between. CDR3 region: CASSLTDRSYGYTF. CDR3 sequence (DNA): TGTGCCAGCAGTCTTACTGACAGGTCCTATGGCTACACCTTC.

J is TRBJ1-1 and V is TRBV5-6; the D gene is possibly TRBD1 (5 bases). This CDR3 comprises 16 residues. The V end was cut by 0 bases, the J end by 7 bases, with 19 bases between. Germline CDR1 and CDR2: SGHDT and YYEEEE. CDR3 DNA sequence: TGTGCCAGCAGCTTGGGCTGGGGGTGGAGTATGGATGAAGCTTTCTTT. This translates into CASSLGWGWSMDEAFF. The full variable domain, in which reference TRBV5-6 and TRBJ1-1 provide the parts outside the CDR3, is DAGVTQSPTHLIKTRGQQVTLRCSPKSGHDTVSWYQQALGQGPQFIFQYYEEEERQRGNFPDRFSGHQFPNYSSELNVNALLLGDSALYLCASSLGWGWSMDEAFFGQGTRLTVV.

The chain links TRBV28 to TRBJ2-1, with D possibly TRBD1 on 5 matching bases. This CDR3 is built from 15 residues. Looked up from germline, CDR1 is MDHEN and CDR2 is SYDVKM. V was cut by 6 bases and J by 4 bases, with 16 bases left in between. The CDR3 region has the DNA TGTGCCAGCAGGACTTCGGGCAGGGCTTACAATGAGCAGTTCTTC. The encoded protein is CASRTSGRAYNEQFF.

The chain combines TRBV24-1 with TRBJ1-4, with D tentatively TRBD1 (6 bases). CDR1 and CDR2 from the germline V gene are KGHDR and SFDVKD. This CDR3 comprises 14 residues. V lost 9 bases and J lost 5, with 15 bases in between. The CDR3 DNA is TGTGCCACCGCCGGGGGGGCTACGAATGAAAAACTGTTTTTT. Translating it yields CATAGGATNEKLFF.

This clone was seen a handful of times. The V and J genes are TRBV7-9 and TRBJ2-5; D is undetermined. Germline V gene lookup returns CDR1 SEHNR and CDR2 FQNEAQ (reference sequence). The V and J ends lost 7 bases and 2 bases respectively, with 20 bases between them. The CDR3 extends over 16 amino acids. The CDR3 region is CASIHTPGWNQETQYF. The CDR3 region has the DNA TGTGCCAGCATTCACACCCCCGGTTGGAATCAAGAGACCCAGTACTTC.

This clone was picked up one time. The chain carries TRBV29-1 and TRBJ1-2; D not resolved. Germline V gives CDR1 SQVTM, CDR2 ANQGSEA. The CDR3 totals 16 residues. V lost 0 bases, J lost 4 bases, and 18 bases lay in between. The CDR3 coding sequence is TGCAGCGTTGAAGATTATTCCCACAAGGTGGGCTATGGCTACACCTTC. As protein: CSVEDYSHKVGYGYTF.

This sequence joins TRBV28 and TRBJ1-3; 8 nucleotides align to TRBD1. Per germline, CDR1 MDHEN and CDR2 SYDVKM. The J segment lost 2 bases and the V segment lost 5 bases, leaving 11 bases of the junction unmatched. The CDR3 is 17 residues long. Written as DNA, the CDR3 is TGTGCCAGCAGTAGACGTCGACAGGGGTTAGCTGGAAACACCATATATTTT. Protein: CASSRRRQGLAGNTIYF.

The chain links TRBV7-9 to TRBJ1-1, with D unresolved. The germline gives CDR1 SEHNR, CDR2 FQNEAQ (reference sequence). V was clipped by 5 bases and J by 0 bases, with 13 bases between them. The CDR3 loop spans 15 amino acids. CDR3 nucleotides: TGTGCCAGCAGCCCCAGGACTGAGATGAACACTGAAGCTTTCTTT. Its translation: CASSPRTEMNTEAFF.

J is TRBJ1-1 and V is TRBV2; D gene ambiguous. Per germline, CDR1 SNHLY and CDR2 FYNNEI. The CDR3 length is 14 residues. Trimming cost V 3 bases and J 4 bases, with 12 bases left between them. CDR3 sequence reads: CASSDWGGSTEAFF. DNA for the CDR3: TGTGCCAGCAGTGACTGGGGAGGAAGCACTGAAGCTTTCTTT.

The CDR3 is CATRPGRLTDTQYF. The CDR3 DNA reads as TGTGCCACCCGTCCTGGACGTCTCACAGATACGCAGTATTTT. V is TRBV7-2 and J is TRBJ2-3; D gene unclear. CDR1 SGHTA and CDR2 FQGNSA come from the germline V gene. The CDR3 is made up of 14 amino acids. V was clipped by 10 bases and J by 2 bases, with 16 bases between them.

The chain joins TRBV12-3 or TRBV12-4 to TRBJ1-4; D gene unclear. This CDR3 region has 11 residues. V lost 5 bases, J lost 4 bases, and 2 bases lay in between. The CDR3 loop reads CASSDNEKLFF. The CDR3 DNA follows: TGTGCCAGCAGTGATAATGAAAAACTGTTTTTT.

The chain employs TRBV4-2 and TRBJ2-7, with TRBD1 matching over 8 bases. The length of the CDR3 is 15 residues. CDR1 is LGHNA, CDR2 YNFKEQ, per germline. The V and J ends lost 4 bases and 4 bases, in that order; junction bases with no gene match: 9. CDR3 sequence (DNA): TGTGCCAGCAGCCCTGGGGGACAGGTCTTATACGAGCAGTACTTC. As protein: CASSPGGQVLYEQYF.

V gene TRBV6-5 combines with J gene TRBJ1-1; D unresolved. Per germline, CDR1 MNHEY and CDR2 SVGAGI. This CDR3 comprises 15 residues. V was pared by 5 bases and J by 0 bases, with 13 bases between. The CDR3 sequence: CASSPRAAMNTEAFF. The DNA of the CDR3 is TGTGCCAGCAGTCCTAGGGCAGCTATGAACACTGAAGCTTTCTTT.

This clone was seen more than once but under ten times. The CDR3, as DNA: TGTGCCATCAGCAACGGGACTCCCAATCAGCCCCAGCATTTT. Amino acid sequence: CAISNGTPNQPQHF. The chain is built from TRBV10-3 and TRBJ1-5; D might be TRBD1 (5 bases). Trimming took off 6 bases at V and 3 bases at J, with 12 bases between the two ends. The CDR3 is made up of 14 amino acids. Germline CDR1 ENHRY, CDR2 SYGVKD.

The table lists this clone with a count of one. This same CDR3 is encoded by further DNA sequences in the sample. This chain joins TRBV28 and TRBJ2-4, with 7 nucleotides matching TRBD2. Unmatched junction bases numbered 4, after V lost 2 bases and J lost 0 bases. The CDR3 is 16 amino acids. The germline CDR1 and CDR2 sequences are MDHEN and SYDVKM. This CDR3 is CASSLRGLLAKNIQYF. The CDR3 DNA is TGTGCCAGCAGTTTACGGGGACTACTAGCCAAAAACATTCAGTACTTC.

The chain employs TRBV7-8 and TRBJ1-1; possibly TRBD1 for D (6 bases). Germline-derived CDR1 and CDR2 are SGHVS and FQNEAQ. V was cut by 5 bases and J by 1 base, with 11 bases left in between. The CDR3 spans 14 residues. This CDR3 reads CASSPNRANTEAFF. The DNA of the CDR3 is TGTGCCAGCAGCCCTAACAGGGCGAACACTGAAGCTTTCTTT.

The V gene is TRBV23-1, the J gene TRBJ1-4, with a weak D call TRBD1 (5 bases). TRBV23-1 is recorded as an ORF, its role being uncertain. This CDR3 is 15 amino acids long. V gave up 1 base and J gave up 6 bases, with 12 bases separating them. The CDR3 reads CASSQYRGGDEKLFF. DNA of the CDR3: TGCGCCAGCAGTCAATATCGGGGCGGCGATGAAAAACTGTTTTTT.

The chain recombines TRBV27 with TRBJ1-2, with TRBD1 identical over 9 bases. Looked up from germline, CDR1 is MNHEY and CDR2 is SMNVEV (reference sequence). V lost 4 bases to trimming and J lost 5 bases; unmatched junction nucleotides: 5. The CDR3 runs 14 residues. The CDR3 nucleotides read TGTGCCAGCAGTTGGGACAGGGAAGATTATGGCTACACCTTC. Translation gives CASSWDREDYGYTF.

The genes are TRBV3-1 (or the pseudogene TRBV3-2) and TRBJ1-3; D is ambiguous. Trimming stripped 0 bases from V and 7 bases from J, with 13 bases between. Germline CDR1 is LGHDT and CDR2 is YNNKEL (reference sequence). The CDR3 is 15 residues long. CDR3 nucleotide sequence: TGTGCCAGCAGCCAAGACTCCCATAAAGGGAACACCATATATTTT. Its protein is CASSQDSHKGNTIYF.

This chain uses TRBV13 with TRBJ1-6; TRBD1 aligns across 9 bases. The CDR3 has 15 amino acids. CDR1 and CDR2 (germline): PRHDT, FYEKMQ (reference sequence). V dropped 3 bases and J dropped 7; count of bases not matched to a gene: 4. CDR3 in DNA: TGTGCCAGCAGCTTCGGGACAGGGCGCAATTCACCCCTCCACTTT. It encodes CASSFGTGRNSPLHF.